This TCR beta chain was sequenced during a study of brain T cells in children with intractable seizures. Notes on this clone: Its antigen is not known.

Described time point: blood from clinic visit 5 months post-surgery; TSC patient then seizure free. TCRdb keeps only in-frame clones here, not all; method: immunoSEQ multiplex PCR. The top ten hold 5% to 7% of the sample, which has 340,000 or so clones, about 93% seen once. This CDR3 has 14 amino acids. The germline V and J ends were trimmed by 4 bases and 2 bases, with 11 bases remaining between them. Germline lookup yields CDR1 SGHRS and CDR2 YFSETQ. Study conclusions and caveats: Clones missing pre-surgery may reflect undersampling of that blood sample.

This chain joins TRBV5-1 and TRBJ2-3; D not certain. The TCR originated in a boy in the first two years of life with tuberous sclerosis and intractable seizures. The sample here was peripheral blood, taken less than 6 months after surgery. The CDR3, as DNA: TGCGCCAGCAGCGGACGGTCAACCACAGATACGCAGTATTTT. Protein product: CASSGRSTTDTQYF. Variable domain in full (rest from reference TRBV5-1 and TRBJ2-3): KAGVTQTPRYLIKTRGQQVTLSCSPISGHRSVSWYQQTPGQGLQFLFEYFSETQRNKGNFPGRFSGRQFSNSRSEMNVSTLELGDSALYLCASSGRSTTDTQYFGPGTRLTVL.